Below, 8 T cell receptor beta chains from the same sample are listed, as sequenced in a study of T cell responses to AZD1222 COVID-19 vaccine listed by TCRdb under 2021. The sample's time point, from its label and the paper: baseline before first vaccination. Reading the label with the study, this specimen's treatment or condition is: meningococcal conjugate vaccine given as trial control. The protocol used for the library was the immunoSEQ multiplex PCR assay. TCRdb obtained this table from immuneACCESS and retained in-frame rearrangements with V and J assigned. These tables miss some clones; where compared with another copy, unresolved V genes account for less than half of the shortfall, and the remainder is unexplained. The sample includes 150,000 to 200,000 clones, with roughly 94% observed a single time. Roughly 4.5% of the sample comes from the top ten. The sequences come from peripheral blood, collected on day 0 of MenACWY control vaccination. The receptors were sampled from an adult in good health.

The gene calls are TRBV2 and TRBJ2-7, with D unclear. The CDR3 loop spans 11 amino acids. Trimming removed 6 bases from V and 7 bases from J, with 10 bases in between. Germline V CDR1 and CDR2: SNHLY, FYNNEI. The CDR3 sequence: CASSEFREQYF. CDR3 nucleotide sequence: TGTGCCAGCAGCGAATTCCGGGAGCAGTACTTC.

This clone appeared a few times. This chain uses TRBV27 with TRBJ2-1; possibly TRBD1 or TRBD2 for D (5 bases each). CDR3 length: 17 amino acids. The V end was cut by 6 bases, the J end by 8 bases, with 26 bases between. Germline V gene lookup returns CDR1 MNHEY and CDR2 SMNVEV (reference sequence). The chain's CDR3 is CASRLKGTGARWDEQFF. The CDR3 DNA follows: TGTGCCAGCAGGTTAAAGGGGACGGGCGCGCGGTGGGATGAGCAGTTCTTC.

The genes are TRBV29-1 and TRBJ2-1; D unclear. Germline lookup yields CDR1 SQVTM and CDR2 ANQGSEA. Trimming took off 5 bases at V and 6 bases at J, with 8 bases between the two ends. CDR3 size: 11 residues. The CDR3 DNA is TGCAGCGTTCGGCAAGGCAATGAGCAGTTCTTC. Translation: CSVRQGNEQFF.

CDR3 bases: TGTGCCAGCAGTTACTCCACCCATCGTAGCAATCAGCCCCAGCATTTT. Amino acid sequence: CASSYSTHRSNQPQHF. This chain uses TRBV6-2 or TRBV6-3 with TRBJ1-5; D uncertain. CDR3 length: 16 amino acids. Per the germline V gene, CDR1 is MNHEY and CDR2 is SVGEGT. With 0 bases removed from V and 0 bases from J, the gap between germline ends came to 9 bases.

This sequence joins TRBV3-1 (or the pseudogene TRBV3-2) and TRBJ1-4; 10 nucleotides align to TRBD1. This CDR3 has 18 amino acids. Germline V CDR1 and CDR2: LGHDT, YNNKEL (reference sequence). The V gene end was trimmed by 1 base and the J gene end by 12 bases; junction bases not matched to a gene: 17. CDR3 sequence: CASSQGFPGTGDARELFF. CDR3 coding DNA: TGTGCCAGCAGCCAAGGTTTCCCCGGGACAGGGGACGCTCGTGAACTGTTTTTT.

This chain joins TRBV7-3 and TRBJ2-7; the D is unclear. The CDR3 is 13 amino acids. With 0 bases removed from V and 0 bases from J, the gap between germline ends came to 3 bases. The germline V gene has CDR1 SGHTA and CDR2 FQGTGA. The chain's CDR3 is CASSLTSSYEQYF. CDR3 DNA sequence: TGTGCCAGCAGCTTAACTAGCTCCTACGAGCAGTACTTC.

The chain employs TRBV10-1 and TRBJ2-7; D tentatively fits TRBD1 or TRBD2 (5 bases each). V was clipped by 9 bases and J by 0 bases, with 9 bases between them. The CDR3 extends over 12 amino acids. The germline gives CDR1 WNHNN, CDR2 SYGVQD (reference sequence). CDR3 sequence reads: CARGVLSYEQYF. The CDR3 DNA sequence: TGCGCCAGGGGGGTACTCTCCTACGAGCAGTACTTC.

The rearrangement links TRBV19 to TRBJ1-2; D is ambiguous. V was clipped by 1 base and J by 8 bases, with 14 bases between them. Germline V gene data show CDR1 as LNHDA and CDR2 as SQIVND (reference sequence). The CDR3 has 14 amino acids. CDR3 loop: CASSIATQSGGYTF. CDR3 DNA sequence: TGTGCCAGTAGTATAGCCACGCAATCTGGAGGCTACACCTTC.